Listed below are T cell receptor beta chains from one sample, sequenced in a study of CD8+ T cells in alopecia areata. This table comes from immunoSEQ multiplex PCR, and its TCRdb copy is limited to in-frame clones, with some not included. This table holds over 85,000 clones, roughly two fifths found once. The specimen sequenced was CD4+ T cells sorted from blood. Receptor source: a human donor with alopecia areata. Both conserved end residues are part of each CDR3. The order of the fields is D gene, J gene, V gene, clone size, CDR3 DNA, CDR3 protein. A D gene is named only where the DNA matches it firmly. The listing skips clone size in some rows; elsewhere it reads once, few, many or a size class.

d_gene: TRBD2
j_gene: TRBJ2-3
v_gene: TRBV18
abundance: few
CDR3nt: TGTGCCAGCTCACCACCGGGGACTAGTAGAACAGATACGCAGTATTTT
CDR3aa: CASSPPGTSRTDTQYF

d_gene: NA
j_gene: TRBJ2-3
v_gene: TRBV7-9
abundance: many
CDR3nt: TGTGCCAGCAGCTTAGATGGGAGGGATACGCAGTATTTT
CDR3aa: CASSLDGRDTQYF

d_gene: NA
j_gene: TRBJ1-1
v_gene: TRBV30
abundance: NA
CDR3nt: TGTGCCTGGAGTGTTAGGAGGGGCGTAGACACTGAAGCTTTCTTT
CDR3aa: CAWSVRRGVDTEAFF

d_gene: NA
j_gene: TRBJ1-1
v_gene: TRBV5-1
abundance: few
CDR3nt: TGCGCCAGCAGCTTGTCCTTCGTGGACGGCACTGAAGCTTTCTTT
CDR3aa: CASSLSFVDGTEAFF

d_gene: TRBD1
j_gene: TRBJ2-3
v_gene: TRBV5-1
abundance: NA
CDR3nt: TGCGCCAGCAGCTTGGATACAGGGGGCACATTAACAGATACGCAGTATTTT
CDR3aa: CASSLDTGGTLTDTQYF

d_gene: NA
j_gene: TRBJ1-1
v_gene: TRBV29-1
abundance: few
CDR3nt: TGCAGCGCCACCCAGGGCGGGAACACTGAAGCTTTCTTT
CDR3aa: CSATQGGNTEAFF

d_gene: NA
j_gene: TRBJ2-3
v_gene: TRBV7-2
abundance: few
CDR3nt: TGTGCCAGCAGCCGGAGCACAGATACGCAGTATTTT
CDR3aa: CASSRSTDTQYF

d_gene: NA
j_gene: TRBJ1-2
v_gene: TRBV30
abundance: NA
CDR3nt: TGTGCCTGGAGTGTAAGGGGGGCGGAAGATGGCTACACCTTC
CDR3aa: CAWSVRGAEDGYTF

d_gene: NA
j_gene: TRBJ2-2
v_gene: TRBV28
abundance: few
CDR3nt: TGTGCCAGCAACTTCCCCTCCGCAGGGTTGGGCGTCGGGGAGCTGTTTTTT
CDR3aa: CASNFPSAGLGVGELFF

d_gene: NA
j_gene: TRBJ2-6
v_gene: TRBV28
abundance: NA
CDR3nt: TGTGCCAGCCGTAATTTCGGGGCCAACGTCCTGACTTTC
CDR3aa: CASRNFGANVLTF

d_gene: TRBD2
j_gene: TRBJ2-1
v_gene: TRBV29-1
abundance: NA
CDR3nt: TGCAGCGTTGAAAGGGGACTAGCCTACAATGAGCAGTTCTTC
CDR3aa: CSVERGLAYNEQFF